Listed below are T cell receptor beta chains from one sample, sequenced in a study of cytomegalovirus exposure and HLA in healthy donors. Generated by immunoSEQ multiplex PCR, the TCRdb table keeps only in-frame clones and is missing some. The data show tens of thousands of clones, approximately 88% seen once. Sequenced: PBMCs. Source of these receptors: a woman under 40 in good health and CMV-seronegative. CDR3s leave out the opening cysteine and the closing phenylalanine or tryptophan. Size is omitted from some rows. Given values are once, few, many or a class for expanded clones.

cdr3_aa: ASSQPRGNEKLF; clone_size: -; v_call: TRBV7-8
cdr3_aa: ASSTHRDRGSLVTYEQY; clone_size: -; v_call: TRBV28
cdr3_aa: ASSQGLAGLYEQY; clone_size: -; v_call: TRBV5-4
cdr3_aa: ASSYSRGEQY; clone_size: -; v_call: TRBV6-5
cdr3_aa: ASSYGLAGAYEQY; clone_size: -; v_call: TRBV6-8
cdr3_aa: ARSLAREGPRETQY; clone_size: few; v_call: TRBV5-3
cdr3_aa: ASSHGTAPGTGELF; clone_size: -; v_call: TRBV2
cdr3_aa: ASSEYQGGGYT; clone_size: -; v_call: TRBV25-1
cdr3_aa: ASSLMGGRGANVLT; clone_size: -; v_call: TRBV7-3
cdr3_aa: AWNSWTGGLNTEAF; clone_size: -; v_call: TRBV30
cdr3_aa: AWTKSYSSEAF; clone_size: -; v_call: TRBV30
cdr3_aa: ASGEETGYNEKLF; clone_size: -; v_call: TRBV27
cdr3_aa: ASSELQSTNLNTDTQY; clone_size: -; v_call: TRBV6-1
cdr3_aa: ASSVAGGYSYEQY; clone_size: -; v_call: TRBV9
cdr3_aa: ASSQGWTSGRTRETQY; clone_size: -; v_call: TRBV4-3
cdr3_aa: ASSQEGLSSYNEQF; clone_size: -; v_call: TRBV4-1
cdr3_aa: ASSVASGSTDTQY; clone_size: -; v_call: TRBV9
cdr3_aa: ASRAGLGANTGELF; clone_size: -; v_call: TRBV7-7
cdr3_aa: ASSLGFGSGAGYT; clone_size: -; v_call: TRBV7-2
cdr3_aa: ASSVYIAGGPLLLDEQF; clone_size: -; v_call: TRBV7-9
cdr3_aa: ASSQERGGVDTQY; clone_size: -; v_call: TRBV14
cdr3_aa: AAAGGREQPQH; clone_size: few; v_call: TRBV19
cdr3_aa: ASSLDTGEGTEAF; clone_size: -; v_call: TRBV13
cdr3_aa: ASISGVGDEQF; clone_size: -; v_call: TRBV28
cdr3_aa: ASSLGASGTTDTQY; clone_size: -; v_call: TRBV7-8
cdr3_aa: AISESGLSNEQF; clone_size: -; v_call: TRBV10-3
cdr3_aa: ASSLGGEGRYNEQF; clone_size: -; v_call: TRBV7-2
cdr3_aa: ASSYSPHQPQH; clone_size: -; v_call: TRBV6-5
cdr3_aa: ASSKTVQETQY; clone_size: -; v_call: TRBV7-2
cdr3_aa: ASSAGQGGPGNTIY; clone_size: -; v_call: TRBV6-1
cdr3_aa: ASSFVTTSEQY; clone_size: -; v_call: TRBV11-1
cdr3_aa: ASSFGETAPTDTQY; clone_size: -; v_call: TRBV28
cdr3_aa: ASTLYQPQH; clone_size: -; v_call: TRBV11-3
cdr3_aa: ASGSGGADTQY; clone_size: -; v_call: TRBV27
cdr3_aa: ASSLGGQTTYEQY; clone_size: -; v_call: TRBV5-4
cdr3_aa: ASSDSTRELSYEQY; clone_size: -; v_call: TRBV6-4
cdr3_aa: AISPTGGSYNEQF; clone_size: -; v_call: TRBV10-3
cdr3_aa: ASSTGQKETQY; clone_size: -; v_call: TRBV10-1
cdr3_aa: ASSNTGSYNEQF; clone_size: -; v_call: TRBV7-9
cdr3_aa: ASRLKRGASQNTEAF; clone_size: -; v_call: TRBV28
cdr3_aa: ASNLRLAGSRETQY; clone_size: -; v_call: TRBV5-6
cdr3_aa: ASSFPGTVSQPQH; clone_size: -; v_call: TRBV28
cdr3_aa: ASSTSGVSSYEQY; clone_size: -; v_call: TRBV9
cdr3_aa: ASSPTPTTGDSNYGYT; clone_size: -; v_call: TRBV4-1
cdr3_aa: ASSLISSWDSKSYEQY; clone_size: -; v_call: TRBV28
cdr3_aa: ASSRGSDTQY; clone_size: -; v_call: TRBV6-5